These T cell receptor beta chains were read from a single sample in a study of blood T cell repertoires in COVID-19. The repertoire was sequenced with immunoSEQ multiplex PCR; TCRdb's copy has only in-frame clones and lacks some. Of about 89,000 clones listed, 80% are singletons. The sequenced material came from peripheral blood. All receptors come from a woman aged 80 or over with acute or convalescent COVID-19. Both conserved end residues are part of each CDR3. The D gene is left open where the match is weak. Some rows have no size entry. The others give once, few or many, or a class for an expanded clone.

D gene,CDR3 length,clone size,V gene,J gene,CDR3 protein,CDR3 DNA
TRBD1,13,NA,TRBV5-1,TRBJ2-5,CASSSGQGETQYF,TGCGCCAGCAGCTCCGGACAGGGAGAGACCCAGTACTTC
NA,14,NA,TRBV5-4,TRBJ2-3,CASSWELGADTQYF,TGTGCCAGCAGCTGGGAGCTGGGTGCAGATACGCAGTATTTT
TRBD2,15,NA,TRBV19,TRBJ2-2,CASSPGGADTGELFF,TGTGCCAGTAGCCCGGGGGGTGCCGACACCGGGGAGCTGTTTTTT
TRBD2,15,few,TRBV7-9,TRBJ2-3,CASSFGTSGGDTQYF,TGTGCCAGCAGCTTCGGGACTAGCGGGGGTGATACGCAGTATTTT
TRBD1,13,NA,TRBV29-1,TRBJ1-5,CSVGQGLGQPQHF,TGCAGCGTGGGACAGGGACTGGGACAGCCCCAGCATTTT
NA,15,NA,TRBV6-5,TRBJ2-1,CATRQGLSSYNEQFF,TGTGCCACCAGGCAGGGGTTGAGCTCCTACAATGAGCAGTTCTTC
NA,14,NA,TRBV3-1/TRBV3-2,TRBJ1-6,CASSQGGAASPLHF,TGTGCCAGCAGCCAAGGTGGGGCCGCTTCACCCCTCCACTTT
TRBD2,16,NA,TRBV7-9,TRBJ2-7,CASSSPSGRISYEQYF,TGTGCCAGCAGCAGCCCTAGCGGGAGAATATCCTACGAGCAGTACTTC
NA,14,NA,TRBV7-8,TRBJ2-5,CASSDLGAQETQYF,TGTGCCAGCTCCGACCTGGGAGCACAAGAGACCCAGTACTTC
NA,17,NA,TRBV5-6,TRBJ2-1,CASSLALAILGNDEQFF,TGTGCCAGCAGCTTGGCCTTAGCGATTTTAGGCAATGACGAGCAGTTCTTC
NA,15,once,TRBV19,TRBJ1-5,CASSIMVGVGQPQHF,TGTGCCAGTAGTATAATGGTCGGGGTCGGGCAGCCCCAGCATTTT